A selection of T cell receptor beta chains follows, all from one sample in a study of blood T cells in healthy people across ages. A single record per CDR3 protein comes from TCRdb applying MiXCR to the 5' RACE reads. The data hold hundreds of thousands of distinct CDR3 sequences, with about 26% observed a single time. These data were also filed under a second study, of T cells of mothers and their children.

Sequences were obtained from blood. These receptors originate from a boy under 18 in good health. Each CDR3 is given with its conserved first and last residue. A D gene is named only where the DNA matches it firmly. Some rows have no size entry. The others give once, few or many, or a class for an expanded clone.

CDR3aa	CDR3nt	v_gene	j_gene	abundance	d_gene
CSFTRWDSYEQYF	TGCAGCTTCACCAGGTGGGACTCCTACGAGCAGTACTTC	TRBV29-1	TRBJ2-7	-	-
CASRLTLGTGTGYTF	TGTGCCAGCAGGCTCACATTGGGGACAGGGACCGGCTACACCTTC	TRBV6-5	TRBJ1-2	few	TRBD1
CASSLIGEGYTF	TGTGCCAGCAGTTTAATCGGGGAAGGCTACACCTTC	TRBV12-3/TRBV12-4	TRBJ1-2	few	-
CASSSRQNTGELFF	TGTGCCAGCAGCTCTCGACAGAACACCGGGGAGCTGTTTTTT	TRBV7-9	TRBJ2-2	few	-
CASSRQDYEQYF	TGTGCCAGCAGCCGTCAAGACTACGAGCAGTACTTC	TRBV28	TRBJ2-7	few	-
CASSELVRSSGNTIYF	TGTGCCAGCAGTGAGCTGGTGAGGTCCTCTGGAAACACCATATATTTT	TRBV6-1	TRBJ1-3	-	-
CSAHPGSITNEKLFF	TGCAGTGCTCACCCAGGGAGCATAACTAATGAAAAACTGTTTTTT	TRBV20-1	TRBJ1-4	-	-
CASSLAGQTNEKLFF	TGTGCCAGCAGCTTAGCGGGGCAAACTAATGAAAAACTGTTTTTT	TRBV11-2	TRBJ1-4	-	-
CASRADRGASEQYF	TGTGCCAGCAGGGCGGACAGGGGGGCATCCGAGCAGTACTTC	TRBV12-3/TRBV12-4	TRBJ2-7	few	TRBD1
CASSLGLAGGRDTQYF	TGTGCCAGCAGCCTGGGACTAGCGGGGGGACGAGATACGCAGTATTTT	TRBV7-6	TRBJ2-3	few	TRBD2
CASSTRDYSPLHF	TGTGCCAGCAGTACCCGGGACTATTCACCCCTCCACTTT	TRBV12-3/TRBV12-4	TRBJ1-6	-	-
CASSSGQNEAFF	TGTGCCAGCAGCTCTGGACAGAATGAAGCTTTCTTT	TRBV6-5	TRBJ1-1	-	-
CASTKPGQGNEQFF	TGTGCCAGCACCAAACCAGGACAGGGCAACGAGCAGTTCTTC	TRBV6-5	TRBJ2-1	-	TRBD1
CASSPLGQGINGYTF	TGTGCCAGCAGCCCCCTAGGACAGGGAATTAATGGCTACACCTTC	TRBV7-9	TRBJ1-2	-	TRBD1
CASSKLGTSGGARSRSDTQYF	TGTGCCAGCAGCAAACTAGGGACTAGCGGGGGGGCCCGGTCGAGGTCGGATACGCAGTATTTT	TRBV21-1	TRBJ2-3	few	-
CASSELGGTYNEQFF	TGTGCCAGCAGTGAATTGGGGGGCACCTACAATGAGCAGTTCTTC	TRBV6-1	TRBJ2-1	-	-
CASLGPYQETQYF	TGTGCCAGCCTTGGGCCGTACCAAGAGACCCAGTACTTC	TRBV19	TRBJ2-5	-	-
CASSPPGTLNEKLFF	TGTGCCAGCAGCCCCCCCGGGACTCTGAATGAAAAACTGTTTTTT	TRBV7-9	TRBJ1-4	-	-
CAISEHSGVGSETQYF	TGTGCCATCAGTGAACATAGCGGGGTCGGATCCGAGACCCAGTACTTC	TRBV10-3	TRBJ2-5	-	TRBD2
CASSISTGEDEKLFF	TGCGCCAGCAGCATATCGACAGGGGAGGATGAAAAACTGTTTTTT	TRBV5-1	TRBJ1-4	-	TRBD1
CASSLQGGRQPQHF	TGTGCCAGCAGTCTACAGGGAGGGAGGCAGCCCCAGCATTTT	TRBV2	TRBJ1-5	once	-
CAREREKLFF	TGTGCTAGAGAGCGTGAAAAACTGTTTTTT	TRBV12-5	TRBJ1-4	-	-
CASSVGASWDEQYF	TGTGCCAGCAGCGTAGGTGCGTCTTGGGACGAGCAGTACTTC	TRBV9	TRBJ2-7	-	-
CASSSGHMNTEAFF	TGTGCCAGCAGCTCAGGACACATGAACACTGAAGCTTTCTTT	TRBV5-6	TRBJ1-1	few	-
CASSLGQGGSGYTF	TGTGCCAGCAGCTTAGGGCAGGGGGGGTCTGGCTACACCTTC	TRBV7-9	TRBJ1-2	-	TRBD1
CASSMRPSHTDTQYF	TGTGCCAGCAGTATGAGACCCTCCCACACAGATACGCAGTATTTT	TRBV7-3	TRBJ2-3	-	-
CATSVSGGLLITGANVLTF	TGTGCCACCAGTGTAAGCGGGGGGCTCCTTATCACTGGGGCCAACGTCCTGACTTTC	TRBV15	TRBJ2-6	few	TRBD2
CASRRTGFGANVLTF	TGTGCCAGCAGACGCACAGGGTTTGGGGCCAACGTCCTGACTTTC	TRBV7-3	TRBJ2-6	-	-
CASTRTGMNTEAFF	TGTGCCAGCACCCGGACAGGGATGAACACTGAAGCTTTCTTT	TRBV6-2/TRBV6-3	TRBJ1-1	-	TRBD1
CASSRPGTQETQYF	TGTGCCAGCAGCAGACCCGGGACACAAGAGACCCAGTACTTC	TRBV6-2/TRBV6-3	TRBJ2-5	-	-
CASSFSGQGRQETQYF	TGTGCCAGCAGCTTTAGTGGACAGGGGCGACAAGAGACCCAGTACTTC	TRBV6-5	TRBJ2-5	-	TRBD1
CASSRPPTSGGAGEQFF	TGTGCCAGCAGCCGACCCCCGACTAGCGGGGGGGCAGGTGAGCAGTTCTTC	TRBV3-1	TRBJ2-1	-	TRBD2
CATSRDSVAGYNEQFF	TGTGCCACCAGCAGAGATTCGGTAGCTGGGTACAATGAGCAGTTCTTC	TRBV15	TRBJ2-1	few	-
CASNPTTLVHINEQYF	TGTGCCAGCAACCCCACCACCCTAGTCCACATAAACGAGCAGTACTTC	TRBV28	TRBJ2-7	few	-
CASSKPRYGHDFYEQYF	TGTGCCAGCAGTAAGCCAAGGTACGGCCACGACTTCTACGAGCAGTACTTC	TRBV6-1	TRBJ2-7	-	-
CASITGGSYEQYF	TGTGCCAGCATCACCGGGGGCTCCTACGAGCAGTACTTC	TRBV28	TRBJ2-7	-	-
CSAPGQSNTEAFF	TGCAGTGCCCCGGGACAATCGAACACTGAAGCTTTCTTT	TRBV20-1	TRBJ1-1	few	-
CASRRTTGGKQETQYF	TGTGCCAGCAGGCGTACGACAGGGGGGAAGCAAGAGACCCAGTACTTC	TRBV13	TRBJ2-5	many	TRBD1
CASSFRPGRETQYF	TGTGCCAGCAGTTTCAGGCCGGGTAGGGAGACCCAGTACTTC	TRBV12-3/TRBV12-4	TRBJ2-5	-	-
CASSPPRARETQYF	TGTGCCAGCAGCCCCCCGCGGGCACGAGAGACCCAGTACTTC	TRBV3-1	TRBJ2-5	few	-
CASSFGGRDPDTQYF	TGTGCCAGCAGCTTCGGCGGGAGGGATCCAGATACGCAGTATTTT	TRBV7-9	TRBJ2-3	-	TRBD2
CSVEDRGADEQFF	TGCAGCGTTGAAGATCGAGGGGCGGATGAGCAGTTCTTC	TRBV29-1	TRBJ2-1	-	-
CASSPRTGSNTDTQYF	TGTGCCAGCAGTCCCCGGACAGGGTCCAACACAGATACGCAGTATTTT	TRBV6-1	TRBJ2-3	-	TRBD1
CAISEPGTGENYGYTF	TGTGCCATCAGTGAGCCCGGGACAGGCGAGAACTATGGCTACACCTTC	TRBV10-3	TRBJ1-2	few	TRBD1
CASSFRTSGRNEQFF	TGTGCCAGCAGCTTTCGGACTAGCGGGAGGAATGAGCAGTTCTTC	TRBV7-9	TRBJ2-1	-	TRBD2
CASSGTPLTYEQYF	TGTGCCAGCAGTGGGACTCCTTTAACCTACGAGCAGTACTTC	TRBV9	TRBJ2-7	-	-
CASSTGQGQETQYF	TGCGCCAGCAGCACCGGACAGGGTCAAGAGACCCAGTACTTC	TRBV5-1	TRBJ2-5	many	TRBD1
CASSPEGAGATDTQYF	TGTGCCAGCAGCCCTGAAGGGGCGGGGGCCACAGATACGCAGTATTTT	TRBV7-9	TRBJ2-3	-	-
CASSLAWTAEETQYF	TGTGCCAGCAGCTTAGCCTGGACGGCTGAGGAGACCCAGTACTTC	TRBV7-8	TRBJ2-5	-	-
CASSEPSGGGETQYF	TGTGCCAGCAGTGAGCCTAGCGGGGGGGGTGAGACCCAGTACTTC	TRBV2	TRBJ2-5	-	TRBD2
CAGSSVSVNYEQYF	TGTGCCGGCAGCTCCGTTAGCGTTAACTACGAGCAGTACTTC	TRBV7-2	TRBJ2-7	-	-
CASSLAEGIGFYEQYF	TGTGCCAGCAGCTTAGCTGAGGGGATCGGGTTCTACGAGCAGTACTTC	TRBV7-9	TRBJ2-7	-	-
CASSFGQGGGQETQYF	TGCGCCAGCAGCTTCGGACAGGGCGGAGGACAAGAGACCCAGTACTTC	TRBV5-1	TRBJ2-5	few	TRBD1
CASSRTPGGVYNEQFF	TGCGCCAGCAGCCGAACCCCCGGGGGCGTCTACAATGAGCAGTTCTTC	TRBV5-1	TRBJ2-1	few	-
CATLSSFSGNTIYF	TGTGCCACCTTGTCGAGCTTCTCTGGAAACACCATATATTTT	TRBV6-5	TRBJ1-3	few	-
CASSGQGPPYEQYF	TGTGCCAGCAGTGGACAGGGTCCCCCCTACGAGCAGTACTTC	TRBV27	TRBJ2-7	many	TRBD1
CASSDGGLGYEQYF	TGCGCCAGCAGTGATGGCGGACTAGGGTACGAGCAGTACTTC	TRBV10-2	TRBJ2-7	-	TRBD2
CASSQSSYTSYEQYF	TGTGCCAGCAGCCAATCGAGCTACACTTCCTACGAGCAGTACTTC	TRBV3-1	TRBJ2-7	once	-
CASRPGLAGERQYF	TGTGCCAGCAGACCGGGACTAGCGGGAGAACGGCAGTACTTC	TRBV12-3/TRBV12-4	TRBJ2-7	-	TRBD2
CASSFSEVLGEKLFF	TGTGCCAGTAGTTTCTCGGAAGTCTTGGGCGAAAAACTGTTTTTT	TRBV19	TRBJ1-4	-	-